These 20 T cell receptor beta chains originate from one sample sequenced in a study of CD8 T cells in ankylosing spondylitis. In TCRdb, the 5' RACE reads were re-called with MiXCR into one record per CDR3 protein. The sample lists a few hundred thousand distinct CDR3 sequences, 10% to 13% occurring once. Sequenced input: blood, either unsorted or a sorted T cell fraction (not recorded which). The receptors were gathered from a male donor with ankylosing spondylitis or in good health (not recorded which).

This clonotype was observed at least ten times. The DNA of the CDR3 is TGTGCCAGCAGCTTAGATGCGGGGGGCACAGATACGCAGTATTTT. It encodes CASSLDAGGTDTQYF. This sequence joins TRBV11-2 and TRBJ2-3; 7 nucleotides match TRBD2. The CDR3 length is 15 residues. CDR1 is SGHAT and CDR2 is FQNNGV in the germline V gene. The junction had 1 base not matched to a gene; V was cut back by 0 bases and J by 1 base. Full variable domain (missing parts from reference TRBV11-2 and TRBJ2-3): EAGVAQSPRYKIIEKRQSVAFWCNPISGHATLYWYQQILGQGPKLLIQFQNNGVVDDSQLPKDRFSAERLKGVDSTLKIQPAKLEDSAVYLCASSLDAGGTDTQYFGPGTRLTVL.

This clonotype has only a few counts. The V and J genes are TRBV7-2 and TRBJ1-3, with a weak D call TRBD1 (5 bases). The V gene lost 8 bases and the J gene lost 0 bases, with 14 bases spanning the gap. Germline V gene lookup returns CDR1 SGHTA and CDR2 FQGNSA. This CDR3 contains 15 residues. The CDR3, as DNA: TGTGCCAGCGGATCTGGGGGAGCCTCTGGAAACACCATATATTTT. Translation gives CASGSGGASGNTIYF.

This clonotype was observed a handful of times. The CDR3 spells CASSQTSGGRWSEQFF. The CDR3 DNA reads TGTGCCAGCAGCCAAACTAGCGGGGGGCGCTGGAGTGAGCAGTTCTTC. V gene TRBV3-1 combines with J gene TRBJ2-1, with 12 bases identical to TRBD2. J was trimmed by 9 bases and V by 2 bases; bases with no gene match: 8. Germline CDR1 and CDR2: LGHDT and YNNKEL (reference sequence). This CDR3 is built from 16 residues.

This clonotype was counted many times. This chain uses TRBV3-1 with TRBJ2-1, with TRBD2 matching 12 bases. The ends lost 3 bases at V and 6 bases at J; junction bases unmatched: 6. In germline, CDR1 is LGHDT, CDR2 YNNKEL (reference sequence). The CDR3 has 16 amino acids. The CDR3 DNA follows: TGTGCCAGCAGCCAGGGACGACTAGCGGGGGTCAATGAGCAGTTCTTC. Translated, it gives CASSQGRLAGVNEQFF.

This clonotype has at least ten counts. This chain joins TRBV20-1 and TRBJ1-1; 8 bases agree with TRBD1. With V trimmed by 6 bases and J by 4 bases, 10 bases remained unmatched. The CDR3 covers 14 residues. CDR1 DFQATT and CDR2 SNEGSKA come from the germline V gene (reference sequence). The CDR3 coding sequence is TGCAGTGCCCTATTCCCGACAGGGGTCACTGAAGCTTTCTTT. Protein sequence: CSALFPTGVTEAFF.

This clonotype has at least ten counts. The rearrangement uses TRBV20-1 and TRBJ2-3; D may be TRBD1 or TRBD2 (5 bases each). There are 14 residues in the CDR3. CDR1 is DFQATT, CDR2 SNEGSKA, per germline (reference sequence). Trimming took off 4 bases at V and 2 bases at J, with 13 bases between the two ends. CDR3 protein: CSAITGTVTDTQYF. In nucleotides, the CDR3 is TGCAGTGCTATTACCGGGACCGTCACAGATACGCAGTATTTT.

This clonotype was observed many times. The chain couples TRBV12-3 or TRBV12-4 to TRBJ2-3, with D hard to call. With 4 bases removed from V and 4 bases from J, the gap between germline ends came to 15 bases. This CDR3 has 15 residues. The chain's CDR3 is CASSSDSGLADTQYF. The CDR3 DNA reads TGTGCCAGCAGTTCCGATTCCGGGTTGGCAGATACGCAGTATTTT.

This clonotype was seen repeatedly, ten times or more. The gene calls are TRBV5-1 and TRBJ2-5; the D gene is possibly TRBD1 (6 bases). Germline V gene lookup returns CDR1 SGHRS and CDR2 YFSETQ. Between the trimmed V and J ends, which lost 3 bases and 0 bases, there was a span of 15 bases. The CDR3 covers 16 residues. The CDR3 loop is CASSSISTGNQETQYF. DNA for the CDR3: TGCGCCAGCAGCTCAATTTCAACAGGGAACCAAGAGACCCAGTACTTC.

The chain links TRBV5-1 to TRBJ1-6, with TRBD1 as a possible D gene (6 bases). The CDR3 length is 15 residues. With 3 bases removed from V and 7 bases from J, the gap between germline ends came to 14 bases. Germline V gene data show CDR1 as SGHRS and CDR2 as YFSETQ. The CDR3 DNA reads TGCGCCAGCAGCTCTGGACGACAGGAGAATTCACCCCTCCACTTT. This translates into CASSSGRQENSPLHF.

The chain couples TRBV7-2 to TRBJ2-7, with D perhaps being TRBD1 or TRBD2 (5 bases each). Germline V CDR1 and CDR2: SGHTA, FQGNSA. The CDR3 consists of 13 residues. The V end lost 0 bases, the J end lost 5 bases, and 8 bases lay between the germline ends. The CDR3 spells CASSLAGVHEQYF. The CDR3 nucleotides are TGTGCCAGCAGCTTAGCGGGGGTCCACGAGCAGTACTTC.

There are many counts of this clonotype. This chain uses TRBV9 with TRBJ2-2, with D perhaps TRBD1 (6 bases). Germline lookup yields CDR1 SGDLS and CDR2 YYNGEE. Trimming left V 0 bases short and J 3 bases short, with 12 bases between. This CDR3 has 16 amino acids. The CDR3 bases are TGTGCCAGCAGCGTAGATCTGGGGGCGGACACCGGGGAGCTGTTTTTT. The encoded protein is CASSVDLGADTGELFF.

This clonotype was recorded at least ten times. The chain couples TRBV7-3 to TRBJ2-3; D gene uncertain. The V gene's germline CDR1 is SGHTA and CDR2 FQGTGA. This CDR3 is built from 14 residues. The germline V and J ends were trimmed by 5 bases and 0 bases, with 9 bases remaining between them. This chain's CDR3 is CASSRDHSTDTQYF. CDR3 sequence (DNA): TGTGCCAGCAGCCGAGACCATAGCACAGATACGCAGTATTTT.

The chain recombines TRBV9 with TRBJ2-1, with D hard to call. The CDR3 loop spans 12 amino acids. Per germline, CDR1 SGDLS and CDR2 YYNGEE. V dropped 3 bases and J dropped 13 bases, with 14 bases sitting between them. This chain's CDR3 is CASSADSDPQFF. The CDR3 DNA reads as TGTGCCAGCAGCGCCGACTCCGACCCACAGTTCTTC.

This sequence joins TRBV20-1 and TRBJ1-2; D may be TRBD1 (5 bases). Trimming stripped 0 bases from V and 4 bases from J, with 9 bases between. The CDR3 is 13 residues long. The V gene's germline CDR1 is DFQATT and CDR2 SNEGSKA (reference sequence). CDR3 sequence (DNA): TGCAGTGCTAGAGATCAGGGACTCTATGGCTACACCTTC. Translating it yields CSARDQGLYGYTF.

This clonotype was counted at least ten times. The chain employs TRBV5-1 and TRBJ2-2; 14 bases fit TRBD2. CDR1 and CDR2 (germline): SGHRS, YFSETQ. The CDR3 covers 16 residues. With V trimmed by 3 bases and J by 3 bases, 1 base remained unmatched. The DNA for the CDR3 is TGCGCCAGCAGCTGGACTAGCGGGGGGTACACCGGGGAGCTGTTTTTT. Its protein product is CASSWTSGGYTGELFF.

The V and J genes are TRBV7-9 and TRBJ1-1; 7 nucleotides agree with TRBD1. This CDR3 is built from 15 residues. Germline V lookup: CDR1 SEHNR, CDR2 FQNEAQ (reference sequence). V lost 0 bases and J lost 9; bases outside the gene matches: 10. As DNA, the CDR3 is TGTGCCAGCAGCTTAGCCCTTGACAGGGACACAAAAGCTTTCTTT. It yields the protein CASSLALDRDTKAFF.

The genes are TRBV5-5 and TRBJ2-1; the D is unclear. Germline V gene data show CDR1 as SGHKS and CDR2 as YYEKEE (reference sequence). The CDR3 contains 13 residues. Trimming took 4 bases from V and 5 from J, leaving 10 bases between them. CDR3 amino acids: CASSPRKDNEQFF. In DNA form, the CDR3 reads TGTGCCAGCAGCCCAAGAAAAGACAATGAGCAGTTCTTC.

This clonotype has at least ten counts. For the CDR3, the DNA is TGTGCCAGCAGTCCTCCGGGGGGTGATGGCTACACCTTC. This gives the protein CASSPPGGDGYTF. The chain is built from TRBV12-3 or TRBV12-4 and TRBJ1-2; perhaps TRBD1 as D (5 bases). CDR3 length: 13 amino acids. Trimming took 5 bases from V and 6 from J, leaving 13 bases between them.

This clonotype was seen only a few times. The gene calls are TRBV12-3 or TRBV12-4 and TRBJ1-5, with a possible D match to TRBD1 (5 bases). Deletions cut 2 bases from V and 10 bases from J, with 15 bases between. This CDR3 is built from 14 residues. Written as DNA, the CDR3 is TGTGCCAGCAGTTTACCAGGGTTATCAAGACCCCAGCATTTT. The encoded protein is CASSLPGLSRPQHF.

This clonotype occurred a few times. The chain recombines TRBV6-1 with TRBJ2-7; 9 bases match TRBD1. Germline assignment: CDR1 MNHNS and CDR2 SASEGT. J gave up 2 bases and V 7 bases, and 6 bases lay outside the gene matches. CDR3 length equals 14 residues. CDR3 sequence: CASIIRQGAYEQYF. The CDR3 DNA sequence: TGTGCCAGCATAATCAGACAGGGGGCCTACGAGCAGTACTTC.